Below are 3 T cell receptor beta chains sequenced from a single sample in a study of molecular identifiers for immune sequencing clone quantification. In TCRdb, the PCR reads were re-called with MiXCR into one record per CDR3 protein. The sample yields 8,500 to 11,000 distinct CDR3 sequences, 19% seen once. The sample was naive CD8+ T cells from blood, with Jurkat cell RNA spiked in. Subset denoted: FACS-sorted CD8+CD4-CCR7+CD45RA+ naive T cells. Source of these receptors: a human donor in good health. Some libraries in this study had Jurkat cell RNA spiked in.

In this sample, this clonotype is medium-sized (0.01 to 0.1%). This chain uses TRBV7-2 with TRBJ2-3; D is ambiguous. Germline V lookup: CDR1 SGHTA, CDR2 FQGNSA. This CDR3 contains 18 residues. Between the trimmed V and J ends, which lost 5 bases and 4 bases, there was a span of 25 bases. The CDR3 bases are TGTGCCAGCAGCGACGTGGATCTCGGAATAGGGTTCGCAGATACGCAGTATTTT. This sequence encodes CASSDVDLGIGFADTQYF.

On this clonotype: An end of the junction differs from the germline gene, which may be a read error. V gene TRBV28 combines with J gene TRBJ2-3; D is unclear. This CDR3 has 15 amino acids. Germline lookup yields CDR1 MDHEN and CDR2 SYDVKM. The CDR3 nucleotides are TGTGCCAGCGGTTTCGGTCTAGTTAGCACGGATACGCAGTATTTT. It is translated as CASGFGLVSTDTQYF.

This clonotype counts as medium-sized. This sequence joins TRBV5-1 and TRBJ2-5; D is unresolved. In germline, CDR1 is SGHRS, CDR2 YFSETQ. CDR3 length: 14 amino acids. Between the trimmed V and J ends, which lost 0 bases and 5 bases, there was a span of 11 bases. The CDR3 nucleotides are TGCGCCAGCAGCTTGGATGAGCTGGGGGAGACCCAGTACTTC. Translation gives CASSLDELGETQYF.